This T cell receptor beta chain was recovered during a study of OX40 agonist ivuxolimab in advanced cancers. Germline-derived CDR1 and CDR2 are ENHRY and SYGVKD. The CDR3 loop spans 13 amino acids. V lost 8 bases, J lost 6 bases, and 8 bases stayed unmatched. Profiled with immunoSEQ multiplex PCR; TCRdb holds only in-frame clones, not every one. The sample has around 50,000 clones; approximately 90% are singletons. This TCR came from an adult with an advanced solid tumor such as melanoma, head and neck, liver or kidney cancer. Sequenced material: CD4+ or CD8+ T cells sorted from blood, taken in a trial of the OX40 agonist ivuxolimab. V and J are TRBV10-3 and TRBJ2-7, with 9 bases matching TRBD2. Written as DNA, the CDR3 is TGTGCCATCGACGCGGGAGGGCCGGGCGAGCAGTACTTC. It specifies CAIDAGGPGEQYF.